The next 31 T cell receptor beta chains were all read from a single sample in a study of cytomegalovirus exposure and HLA in healthy donors. Researchers ran the PCR with 60 Vbeta and 13 Jbeta primers. The protocol was immunoSEQ multiplex PCR, while the TCRdb copy is restricted to in-frame clones and leaves out a portion. The repertoire holds almost 200,000 clones, roughly 85% seen once, with over 2% in the top ten. Sequenced input: PBMCs. The source is a woman aged 45-59 years in good health and CMV-seronegative.

This chain links TRBV4-1 with TRBJ1-5, with D possibly TRBD1 on 5 matching bases. V was shortened by 1 base and J by 1 base, with 17 bases between the two germline ends. The V gene's germline CDR1 is MGHRA and CDR2 YSYEKL. This CDR3 comprises 18 residues. The CDR3 DNA reads as TGCGCCAGCAGCCAAGGAGTGCTGGCCCAGGGAAGCAATCAGCCCCAGCATTTT. Residues: CASSQGVLAQGSNQPQHF.

V usage is TRBV11-1 and J usage is TRBJ2-6; D uncertain. This CDR3 spans 15 amino acids. Trimming removed 7 bases at V and 0 bases at J, with 10 bases between. The germline CDR1 and CDR2 sequences are SGHAT and FQDESV (reference sequence). For the CDR3, the DNA is TGTGCCAGCACCATAACCAGCTCTGGGGCCAACGTCCTGACTTTC. It codes for CASTITSSGANVLTF. The whole variable domain, filled in from reference TRBV11-1 and TRBJ2-6, reads EAEVAQSPRYKITEKSQAVAFWCDPISGHATLYWYRQILGQGPELLVQFQDESVVDDSQLPKDRFSAERLKGVDSTLKIQPAELGDSAMYLCASTITSSGANVLTFGAGSRLTVL.

The chain joins TRBV29-1 to TRBJ2-1; 16 bases agree with TRBD2. CDR1 SQVTM and CDR2 ANQGSEA come from the germline V gene. The ends lost 7 bases at V and 3 bases at J; junction bases unmatched: 12. The CDR3 extends over 18 amino acids. The CDR3 DNA reads TGCAGCGCCCGAAGGGGACTAGCGGGAGGGTGGAACTACAATGAGCAGTTCTTC. Translating it yields CSARRGLAGGWNYNEQFF.

This chain uses TRBV18 with TRBJ1-1; a weak D match, TRBD1 (6 bases). The V gene lost 5 bases and the J gene lost 1 base, with 14 bases spanning the gap. Germline values: CDR1 KGHSH, CDR2 LQKENI. CDR3 size: 15 residues. The CDR3 DNA is TGTGCCAGCTCAGAAGGAGGACAGCAGAACACTGAAGCTTTCTTT. It encodes CASSEGGQQNTEAFF.

The sample holds a few counts of this clone. The rearrangement links TRBV7-2 to TRBJ2-1, with D possibly matching TRBD2 (5 bases). Per germline, CDR1 SGHTA and CDR2 FQGNSA. CDR3 size: 15 residues. V gave up 1 base and J gave up 4 bases, with 11 bases separating them. The CDR3 protein is CASSLVASSYNEQFF. As DNA, the CDR3 is TGTGCCAGCAGCTTAGTTGCTAGCAGTTACAATGAGCAGTTCTTC.

The rearrangement uses TRBV18 and TRBJ2-5; 8 bases are a match to TRBD1. The junction had 4 bases not matched to a gene; V was cut back by 5 bases and J by 5 bases. The CDR3 runs to 13 residues. Germline lookup yields CDR1 KGHSH and CDR2 LQKENI. CDR3 coding DNA: TGTGCCAGCTCAAGGACAGGGCTTGAGACCCAGTACTTC. Translation gives CASSRTGLETQYF.

This clone was picked up a small number of times. CDR3 amino acids: CASKMGWDTEGANVLTF. As DNA, the CDR3 is TGTGCCAGTAAGATGGGCTGGGACACTGAAGGGGCCAACGTCCTGACTTTC. The J gene is TRBJ2-6, the V gene TRBV19, with TRBD1 as a possible D gene (6 bases). The V end was cut by 7 bases, the J end by 4 bases, with 20 bases between. Germline V CDR1 and CDR2: LNHDA, SQIVND (reference sequence). The CDR3 sequence is 17 residues long.

The chain employs TRBV9 and TRBJ2-6; the D gene is possibly TRBD1 (5 bases). The germline gives CDR1 SGDLS, CDR2 YYNGEE. The CDR3 runs to 17 residues. Trimming took 3 bases from V and 2 from J, leaving 15 bases between them. In nucleotides, the CDR3 is TGTGCCAGCAGCGAAGCATCTAGGGGTACTGGGGCCAACGTCCTGACTTTC. It is translated as CASSEASRGTGANVLTF. The variable domain in full, with the rest retrieved from reference TRBV9 and TRBJ2-6, is DSGVTQTPKHLITATGQRVTLRCSPRSGDLSVYWYQQSLDQGLQFLIQYYNGEERAKGNILERFSAQQFPDLHSELNLSSLELGDSALYFCASSEASRGTGANVLTFGAGSRLTVL.

The chain is built from TRBV28 and TRBJ2-1; D possibly corresponds to TRBD2 (6 bases). Trimming removed 4 bases from V and 7 bases from J, with 11 bases in between. The CDR3 is 13 residues long. Germline CDR1 and CDR2: MDHEN and SYDVKM. CDR3 amino acids: CASSSTLANEQFF. Written as DNA, the CDR3 is TGTGCCAGCAGTTCGACACTAGCAAATGAGCAGTTCTTC.

The chain joins TRBV28 to TRBJ2-7; TRBD2 agrees at 8 bases. V was pared by 7 bases and J by 1 base, with 9 bases of the junction left unmatched. The CDR3 totals 15 residues. Germline V gene lookup returns CDR1 MDHEN and CDR2 SYDVKM. DNA for the CDR3: TGTGCCAGCACGGGTGAGGCTAGCGGGTCCTACGAGCAGTACTTC. It translates to CASTGEASGSYEQYF.

This chain joins TRBV5-6 and TRBJ1-2, with D perhaps matching TRBD1 (6 bases). The CDR3 consists of 13 residues. Germline lookup yields CDR1 SGHDT and CDR2 YYEEEE. The germline V and J ends were trimmed by 0 bases and 7 bases, with 10 bases remaining between them. The CDR3 DNA reads as TGTGCCAGCAGCTTGGTACAGGGCCCTGGCTACACCTTC. This encodes CASSLVQGPGYTF.

The V gene is TRBV7-9, the J gene TRBJ1-5, with D possibly TRBD1 on 6 matching bases. The CDR3 length is 14 residues. Germline CDR1 and CDR2: SEHNR and FQNEAQ (reference sequence). V gave up 5 bases and J gave up 4 bases, with 12 bases separating them. The CDR3 sequence: CASSPSTGNQPQHF. The CDR3 DNA sequence: TGTGCCAGCAGCCCCTCTACAGGGAATCAGCCCCAGCATTTT.

This chain links TRBV27 with TRBJ2-1; TRBD2 aligns across 12 bases. The V and J ends lost 5 bases and 8 bases, in that order; junction bases with no gene match: 16. The CDR3 loop spans 18 amino acids. Germline V lookup: CDR1 MNHEY, CDR2 SMNVEV (reference sequence). The CDR3 DNA reads as TGTGCCAGCAGTCACCGGACTAGCGGGATAGGGGTCCCCTATGAGCAGTTCTTC. Amino acid sequence: CASSHRTSGIGVPYEQFF.

As regards this clone: One end of the junction is discordant with germline, which a read error may explain. The chain is built from TRBV20-1 and TRBJ2-3; 7 bases are a match to TRBD2. The CDR3 totals 10 residues. Germline V gene sequence: CDR1 DFQATT, CDR2 SNEGSKA (reference sequence). The CDR3 sequence is CSAVGSGVHF. CDR3 bases: TGCAGTGCTGTGGGGAGCGGGGTGCATTTT.

The chain links TRBV14 to TRBJ2-1; D is perhaps TRBD2 (5 bases). Trimming removed 4 bases from V and 7 bases from J, with 14 bases in between. The CDR3 sequence is 14 residues long. Germline assignment: CDR1 SGHDN and CDR2 FVKESK. CDR3 sequence reads: CASSPPWSGNEQFF. The CDR3 nucleotides are TGTGCCAGCAGCCCCCCATGGTCGGGGAATGAGCAGTTCTTC.

This sequence joins TRBV5-1 and TRBJ2-3; D may be TRBD2 (6 bases). Germline CDR1 reads SGHRS; CDR2 reads YFSETQ. V dropped 5 bases and J dropped 2 bases, with 9 bases sitting between them. CDR3 length equals 13 residues. CDR3 coding DNA: TGCGCCAGCAGAGCGGGTATCACAGATACGCAGTATTTT. Translating it yields CASRAGITDTQYF.

The V gene is TRBV10-1, the J gene TRBJ2-7; tentatively, D is TRBD2 (5 bases). CDR1 WNHNN and CDR2 SYGVQD come from the germline V gene (reference sequence). The CDR3 runs 16 residues. V lost 2 bases and J 0 bases, leaving 14 bases between the germline ends. The CDR3 here is CASSEAGAVHSYEQYF. CDR3 DNA sequence: TGCGCCAGCAGTGAGGCGGGTGCCGTCCACTCCTACGAGCAGTACTTC.

About this clone: This sample includes further DNA sequences coding for the same CDR3. The V gene is TRBV7-6, the J gene TRBJ2-3; 7 bases agree with TRBD2. The CDR3 consists of 16 residues. The J segment lost 1 base and the V segment lost 1 base, leaving 5 bases of the junction unmatched. Germline V gene data show CDR1 as SGHVS and CDR2 as FNYEAQ. This CDR3 reads CASSLGGTTRTDTQYF. The CDR3 bases are TGTGCCAGCAGCTTAGGAGGGACTACCCGCACAGATACGCAGTATTTT.

This clone was picked up one time. The chain couples TRBV30 to TRBJ1-6; TRBD1 aligns across 9 bases. V gave up 1 base and J gave up 6 bases; unmatched junction bases: 4. Germline loops: CDR1 GTSNPN, CDR2 SVGIG (reference sequence). The CDR3 spans 15 residues. The CDR3 loop is CAWSEQGASNSPLHF. DNA for the CDR3: TGTGCCTGGAGTGAACAGGGGGCATCTAATTCACCCCTCCACTTT.

V usage is TRBV11-2 and J usage is TRBJ1-2; D is undetermined. The CDR3 runs 12 residues. V lost 4 bases and J 3 bases, leaving 6 bases between the germline ends. Germline CDR1 SGHAT, CDR2 FQNNGV. The CDR3 DNA reads as TGTGCCAGCAGCTCTGCGGACTATGGCTACACCTTC. It codes for CASSSADYGYTF.

This sequence joins TRBV19 and TRBJ1-1, with D uncertain. Germline CDR1 is LNHDA and CDR2 is SQIVND (reference sequence). The V end lost 3 bases, the J end lost 5 bases, and 16 bases lay between the germline ends. This CDR3 is built from 15 residues. CDR3 coding DNA: TGTGCCAGTAGTATCGGGTACCCTCGTGTGACTGAAGCTTTCTTT. It encodes CASSIGYPRVTEAFF. The whole variable domain, remainder taken from reference TRBV19 and TRBJ1-1, is DGGITQSPKYLFRKEGQNVTLSCEQNLNHDAMYWYRQDPGQGLRLIYYSQIVNDFQKGDIAEGYSVSREKKESFPLTVTSAQKNPTAFYLCASSIGYPRVTEAFFGQGTRLTVV.

The chain joins TRBV5-6 to TRBJ2-7, with TRBD2 matching over 7 bases. Trimming took 1 base from V and 0 from J; bases not matched to a gene: 1. The germline V gene encodes CDR1 SGHDT and CDR2 YYEEEE. The CDR3 loop spans 14 amino acids. DNA for the CDR3: TGTGCCAGCAGCTTGTGGACTAGCTCCTACGAGCAGTACTTC. It codes for CASSLWTSSYEQYF.

The rearrangement joins TRBV7-2 to TRBJ2-7; TRBD1 agrees at 9 bases. The trim removed 5 bases at V and 1 base at J, leaving 3 bases unmatched. CDR3 length: 14 amino acids. In germline, CDR1 is SGHTA, CDR2 FQGNSA. The CDR3 DNA reads as TGTGCCAGCAGCAGGGACAGGGAGTCCTACGAGCAGTACTTC. Protein sequence: CASSRDRESYEQYF.

This rearrangement joins TRBV19 to TRBJ1-5, with unresolved D. CDR1 and CDR2 (germline): LNHDA, SQIVND (reference sequence). CDR3 length: 16 amino acids. Trimming pared 5 bases from V and 0 bases from J, leaving 14 bases between. CDR3 residues: CASSSRTDYSNQPQHF. CDR3 sequence (DNA): TGTGCCAGTAGTTCTCGGACCGACTATAGCAATCAGCCCCAGCATTTT.

Comment on this clone: A read error may account for a junction end that differs from germline. This sequence joins TRBV7-2 and TRBJ2-5, with 7 bases matching TRBD2. CDR1 is SGHTA and CDR2 is FQGNSA in the germline V gene. The CDR3 runs to 14 residues. For the CDR3, the DNA is TGTGCCAGCAGCGCAACTCGTCGGGGGGAGATCCAGTACTTC. It codes for CASSATRRGEIQYF.

This chain links TRBV5-1 with TRBJ2-1; 9 bases agree with TRBD2. The CDR3 totals 17 residues. Germline V gene data show CDR1 as SGHRS and CDR2 as YFSETQ. Trimming cost V 8 bases and J 7 bases; bases outside gene matches: 19. The CDR3 sequence: CASCESDLAGVRNEQFF. Written as DNA, the CDR3 is TGCGCCAGTTGCGAGAGTGACTTAGCGGGAGTAAGGAATGAGCAGTTCTTC.

This chain connects TRBV15 to TRBJ2-1, with 8 bases matching TRBD1. J lost 5 bases, V lost 2 bases, and 11 bases had no gene match. This CDR3 spans 17 amino acids. Germline CDR1 is LNHNV and CDR2 is YYDKDF (reference sequence). CDR3 region: CATSRPRTGRLDNEQFF. CDR3 DNA: TGTGCCACCAGCAGACCCCGGACAGGGAGGCTAGACAATGAGCAGTTCTTC. The variable domain in full, with the rest retrieved from reference TRBV15 and TRBJ2-1, is DAMVIQNPRYQVTQFGKPVTLSCSQTLNHNVMYWYQQKSSQAPKLLFHYYDKDFNNEADTPDNFQSRRPNTSFCFLDIRSPGLGDTAMYLCATSRPRTGRLDNEQFFGPGTRLTVL.

The chain has TRBV7-2 and TRBJ2-3, with D possibly being TRBD2 (6 bases). The CDR3 is made up of 16 amino acids. The V gene lost 2 bases and the J gene lost 0 bases, with 12 bases spanning the gap. From germline, CDR1 is SGHTA and CDR2 FQGNSA. As DNA, the CDR3 is TGTGCCAGCAGCTTACAAGCGGGCCTTAGCACAGATACGCAGTATTTT. This gives the protein CASSLQAGLSTDTQYF.

V usage is TRBV27 and J usage is TRBJ2-7, with 10 bases that match TRBD2. The V gene's germline CDR1 is MNHEY and CDR2 SMNVEV (reference sequence). With 3 bases clipped from V and 5 bases from J, the junction kept 22 bases outside the gene matches. This CDR3 has 20 amino acids. In DNA, the CDR3 is TGTGCCAGCAGTTTCTCCCGGGCTAGCGGGAGATCCGGGCGCCTTCACGAGCAGTACTTC. Encoded protein: CASSFSRASGRSGRLHEQYF.

Here the CDR3 reads CASSLNPTSGRWHEQYF. CDR3 bases: TGTGCCAGCAGTTTAAACCCTACTAGCGGGAGATGGCACGAGCAGTACTTC. The chain employs TRBV27 and TRBJ2-7; TRBD2 matches 11 bases. This CDR3 region has 17 residues. With V trimmed by 2 bases and J by 5 bases, 11 bases remained unmatched. Germline CDR1 is MNHEY and CDR2 is SMNVEV (reference sequence).

This chain links TRBV2 with TRBJ1-5; D gene uncertain. Trimming removed 6 bases at V and 0 bases at J, with 12 bases between. CDR1 SNHLY and CDR2 FYNNEI come from the germline V gene. The CDR3 extends over 15 amino acids. The CDR3 loop reads CASRADKYSNQPQHF. The CDR3 DNA sequence: TGTGCCAGCAGAGCCGACAAGTATAGCAATCAGCCCCAGCATTTT.